These 18 T cell receptor beta chains came from one sample sequenced in a study of OX40 agonist ivuxolimab in advanced cancers. Clones were read by immunoSEQ multiplex PCR, and TCRdb kept only the in-frame ones, dropping some. The sample includes some 42,000 clones, around 87% of them seen just once. The source material was CD4+ or CD8+ T cells sorted from blood, sampled in a trial of the OX40 agonist ivuxolimab. These receptors were collected from an adult with an advanced solid tumor such as melanoma, head and neck, liver or kidney cancer.

J is TRBJ2-3 and V is TRBV7-8; D gene uncertain. CDR3 size: 17 residues. Between the trimmed V and J ends, which lost 4 bases and 0 bases, there was a span of 17 bases. Germline assignment: CDR1 SGHVS and CDR2 FQNEAQ. In DNA form, the CDR3 reads TGTGCCAGCAGCTCCCCGCTGGGCCAGTCCAGCACAGATACGCAGTATTTT. Encoded protein: CASSSPLGQSSTDTQYF. The full variable domain, in which reference TRBV7-8 and TRBJ2-3 provide the parts outside the CDR3, is GAGVSQSPRYKVAKRGQDVALRCDPISGHVSLFWYQQALGQGPEFLTYFQNEAQLDKSGLPSDRFFAERPEGSVSTLKIQRTQQEDSAVYLCASSSPLGQSSTDTQYFGPGTRLTVL.

The chain joins TRBV7-3 to TRBJ2-3; D is undetermined. There are 13 residues in the CDR3. Trimming cost V 3 bases and J 0 bases, with 4 bases left between them. Per the germline V gene, CDR1 is SGHTA and CDR2 is FQGTGA. CDR3: CASSFGSTDTQYF. As DNA, the CDR3 is TGTGCCAGCAGCTTCGGTAGCACAGATACGCAGTATTTT.

This clone was seen a handful of times. The V and J genes are TRBV18 and TRBJ1-2; 7 nucleotides align to TRBD1. Germline V gives CDR1 KGHSH, CDR2 LQKENI. V lost 5 bases to trimming and J lost 0 bases; unmatched junction nucleotides: 6. CDR3 length equals 15 residues. This chain's CDR3 is CASSDRDRPNYGYTF. The CDR3 nucleotides are TGTGCCAGCTCAGACCGGGACAGACCTAACTATGGCTACACCTTC.

The chain joins TRBV28 to TRBJ2-5; possible D gene TRBD1, 6 bases. The CDR3 extends over 14 amino acids. CDR1 is MDHEN, CDR2 SYDVKM, per germline. Trimming shortened V by 6 bases and J by 1 base, and 12 bases separated the two germline ends. CDR3 DNA: TGTGCCAGCAGCTCCGGACAGTTCCAAGAGACCCAGTACTTC. This sequence encodes CASSSGQFQETQYF. Using reference TRBV28 and TRBJ2-5 for the parts outside the CDR3, the full variable domain is DVKVTQSSRYLVKRTGEKVFLECVQDMDHENMFWYRQDPGLGLRLIYFSYDVKMKEKGDIPEGYSVSREKKERFSLILESASTNQTSMYLCASSSGQFQETQYFGPGTRLLVL.

This chain connects TRBV28 to TRBJ1-5; D is perhaps TRBD1 (6 bases). From germline, CDR1 is MDHEN and CDR2 SYDVKM. The CDR3 contains 14 residues. Trimming shortened V by 6 bases and J by 3 bases, and 12 bases separated the two germline ends. Here the CDR3 reads CASSLQGPNQPQHF. The CDR3 DNA is TGTGCCAGCAGCCTACAGGGCCCCAATCAGCCCCAGCATTTT.

This chain uses TRBV7-3 with TRBJ2-2; 9 bases align to TRBD2. The V gene end was trimmed by 5 bases and the J gene end by 0 bases; junction bases not matched to a gene: 7. This CDR3 has 17 residues. Germline assignment: CDR1 SGHTA and CDR2 FQGTGA. The DNA for the CDR3 is TGTGCCAGCAGCGTGGGACTAGCAGAAGCGAACACCGGGGAGCTGTTTTTT. It is translated as CASSVGLAEANTGELFF.

The V call is TRBV13, the J call TRBJ1-1; D uncertain. V gave up 5 bases and J gave up 0 bases, with 7 bases separating them. There are 13 residues in the CDR3. Looked up from germline, CDR1 is PRHDT and CDR2 is FYEKMQ (reference sequence). For the CDR3, the DNA is TGTGCCAGCAGCCCCAAAATGAACACTGAAGCTTTCTTT. It is translated as CASSPKMNTEAFF.

The rearrangement uses TRBV7-8 and TRBJ2-1, with D possibly being TRBD1 (7 bases). Germline CDR1 and CDR2: SGHVS and FQNEAQ. The CDR3 totals 15 residues. Trimming cost V 0 bases and J 5 bases, with 11 bases left between them. CDR3 sequence (DNA): TGTGCCAGCAGCTTAGCCCAGGGGGGAAACAATGAGCAGTTCTTC. It specifies CASSLAQGGNNEQFF.

This clone was observed once. V usage is TRBV6-1 and J usage is TRBJ2-5; no reliable D call. The ends were cut back, 6 bases at V and 5 bases at J, with 10 bases in the middle. The CDR3 is 12 amino acids. Germline loops: CDR1 MNHNS, CDR2 SASEGT. The CDR3 DNA reads as TGTGCCAGCAGAGAGACCCGGGAGACCCAGTACTTC. It codes for CASRETRETQYF.

The gene calls are TRBV18 and TRBJ1-1, with D uncertain. The V gene's germline CDR1 is KGHSH and CDR2 LQKENI. Trimming took off 4 bases at V and 1 base at J, with 10 bases between the two ends. There are 14 residues in the CDR3. This chain's CDR3 is CASSRVGQNTEAFF. CDR3 DNA sequence: TGTGCCAGCTCACGGGTAGGGCAGAACACTGAAGCTTTCTTT.

V and J are TRBV7-9 and TRBJ1-6; maybe TRBD1 (5 bases). V was shortened by 5 bases and J by 7 bases, with 15 bases between the two germline ends. Per the germline V gene, CDR1 is SEHNR and CDR2 is FQNEAQ (reference sequence). The CDR3 loop spans 15 amino acids. The CDR3 loop is CASSLVGDGNSPLHF. Written as DNA, the CDR3 is TGTGCCAGCAGCCTAGTAGGGGACGGCAATTCACCCCTCCACTTT.

This clone was picked up one time. This sequence joins TRBV7-3 and TRBJ2-3; the match to TRBD1 covers 7 bases. Looked up from germline, CDR1 is SGHTA and CDR2 is FQGTGA. The CDR3 extends over 18 amino acids. J gave up 0 bases and V 5 bases, and 14 bases lay outside the gene matches. DNA of the CDR3: TGTGCCAGCAGCCTCGTGGGCGGACAGGACCCTAGCACAGATACGCAGTATTTT. This codes for CASSLVGGQDPSTDTQYF.

The V and J genes are TRBV15 and TRBJ2-2; D gene unclear. The CDR3 length is 14 residues. Germline V gives CDR1 LNHNV, CDR2 YYDKDF (reference sequence). The V and J ends lost 0 bases and 4 bases respectively, with 6 bases between them. Here the CDR3 DNA reads TGTGCCACCAGCAGAGATCCCTCCACCGGGGAGCTGTTTTTT. As protein: CATSRDPSTGELFF.

J is TRBJ2-5 and V is TRBV28, with D tentatively TRBD1 (7 bases). The V gene's germline CDR1 is MDHEN and CDR2 SYDVKM. Trimming left V 3 bases short and J 4 bases short, with 12 bases between. The CDR3 covers 14 residues. The CDR3 sequence is CASSFHRGGETQYF. Written as DNA, the CDR3 is TGTGCCAGCAGTTTTCACAGGGGAGGAGAGACCCAGTACTTC.

CDR3 coding DNA: TGCGCCAGCAGCCCAGGACAGGGCACTGAAGCTTTCTTT. Translating it yields CASSPGQGTEAFF. The chain uses TRBV5-1 and TRBJ1-1; 8 bases align to TRBD1. With V trimmed by 4 bases and J by 4 bases, 3 bases remained unmatched. Looked up from germline, CDR1 is SGHRS and CDR2 is YFSETQ. This CDR3 comprises 13 residues.

J is TRBJ2-3 and V is TRBV4-1; D possibly corresponds to TRBD2 (5 bases). CDR1 and CDR2 from the germline V gene are MGHRA and YSYEKL. The CDR3 totals 15 residues. Trimming took off 2 bases at V and 4 bases at J, with 13 bases between the two ends. CDR3 region: CASSQQDSQADTQYF. The DNA of the CDR3 is TGCGCCAGCAGCCAACAGGACTCCCAGGCAGATACGCAGTATTTT.

This clone was recorded only once. The gene calls are TRBV18 and TRBJ2-3, with 9 bases matching TRBD2. The germline CDR1 and CDR2 sequences are KGHSH and LQKENI. J was trimmed by 2 bases and V by 2 bases; bases with no gene match: 2. The CDR3 is 15 residues long. The CDR3 sequence: CASSPTSGFTDTQYF. In DNA, the CDR3 is TGTGCCAGCTCACCAACTAGCGGGTTCACAGATACGCAGTATTTT.

J is TRBJ1-1 and V is TRBV20-1; maybe TRBD1 (6 bases). Per germline, CDR1 DFQATT and CDR2 SNEGSKA (reference sequence). The CDR3 spans 10 residues. In DNA, the CDR3 is TGCAGCGCAGGGGTCACTGAAGCTTTCTTT. It is translated as CSAGVTEAFF.